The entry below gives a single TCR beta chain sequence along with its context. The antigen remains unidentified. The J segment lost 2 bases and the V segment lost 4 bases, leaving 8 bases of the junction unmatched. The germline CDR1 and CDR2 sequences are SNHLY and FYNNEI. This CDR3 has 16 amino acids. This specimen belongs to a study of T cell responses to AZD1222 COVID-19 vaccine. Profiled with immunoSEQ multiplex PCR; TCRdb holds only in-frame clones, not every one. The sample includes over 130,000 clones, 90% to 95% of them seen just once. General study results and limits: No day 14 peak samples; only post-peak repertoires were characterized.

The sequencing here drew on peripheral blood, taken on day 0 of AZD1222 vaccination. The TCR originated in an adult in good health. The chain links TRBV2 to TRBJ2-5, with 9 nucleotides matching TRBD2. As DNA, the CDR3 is TGTGCCAGCAGTGGGTCCCGCGGGGGGGGACAAGAGACCCAGTACTTC. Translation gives CASSGSRGGGQETQYF.